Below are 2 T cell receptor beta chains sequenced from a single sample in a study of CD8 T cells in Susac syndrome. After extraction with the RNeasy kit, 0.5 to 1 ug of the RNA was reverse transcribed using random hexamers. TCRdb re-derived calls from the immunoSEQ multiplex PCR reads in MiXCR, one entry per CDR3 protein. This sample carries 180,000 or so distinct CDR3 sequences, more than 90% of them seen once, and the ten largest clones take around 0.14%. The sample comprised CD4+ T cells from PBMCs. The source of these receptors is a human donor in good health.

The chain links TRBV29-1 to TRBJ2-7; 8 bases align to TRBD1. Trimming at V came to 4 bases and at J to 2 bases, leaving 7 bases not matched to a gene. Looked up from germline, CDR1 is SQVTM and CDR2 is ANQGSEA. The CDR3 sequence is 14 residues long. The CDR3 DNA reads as TGCAGCGTTGTCCTACAGACAGGGGCCTACGAGCAGTACTTC. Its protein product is CSVVLQTGAYEQYF.

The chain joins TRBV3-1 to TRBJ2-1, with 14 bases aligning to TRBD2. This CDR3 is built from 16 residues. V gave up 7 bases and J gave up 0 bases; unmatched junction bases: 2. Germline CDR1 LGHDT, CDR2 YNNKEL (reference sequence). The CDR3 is CASIGTSGGSYNEQFF. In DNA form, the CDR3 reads TGTGCCAGCATCGGGACTAGCGGGGGCTCCTACAATGAGCAGTTCTTC.